This passage covers 13 T cell receptor beta chains from one sample sequenced in a study of blood T cell repertoires in COVID-19. The method was immunoSEQ multiplex PCR; TCRdb's version includes in-frame clones alone and lacks a portion of them. The sample holds 200,000 or so clones, about 80% seen once. The sample was peripheral blood. Receptors were obtained from a human donor with acute or convalescent COVID-19. The donor label of this sample is uncertain.

This sequence joins TRBV6-5 and TRBJ2-5, with 7 bases identical to TRBD2. The germline V gene has CDR1 MNHEY and CDR2 SVGAGI. CDR3 length: 14 residues. The trim removed 4 bases at V and 4 bases at J, leaving 6 bases unmatched. This CDR3 reads CASSSRLARETQYF. In DNA, the CDR3 is TGTGCCAGCAGTTCTAGACTAGCTCGAGAGACCCAGTACTTC.

The CDR3 here is CASSATYRGTGELFF. CDR3 nucleotides: TGTGCCAGCAGCGCCACCTACAGGGGCACCGGGGAGCTGTTTTTT. The chain recombines TRBV5-6 with TRBJ2-2; 7 nucleotides align to TRBD1. The junction had 7 bases not matched to a gene; V was cut back by 4 bases and J by 4 bases. The germline CDR1 and CDR2 sequences are SGHDT and YYEEEE. There are 15 residues in the CDR3.

The chain recombines TRBV10-3 with TRBJ2-7; 11 bases are a match to TRBD2. This CDR3 is built from 18 residues. J gave up 1 base and V 0 bases, and 8 bases lay outside the gene matches. Germline V gives CDR1 ENHRY, CDR2 SYGVKD. The DNA for the CDR3 is TGTGCCATCAGTGAGTCGGAACTAGCGGGAGCGGGGTCCTACGAGCAGTACTTC. Protein sequence: CAISESELAGAGSYEQYF.

In this sample, this clone turned up once. This sequence joins TRBV5-8 and TRBJ2-1; D not resolved. The CDR3 is 11 amino acids. Germline assignment: CDR1 SGHTS and CDR2 YDEGEE. Trimming removed 4 bases at V and 10 bases at J, with 9 bases between. CDR3 nucleotides: TGTGCCAGCAGCCTTTTGACAGAGCAGTTCTTC. Translation gives CASSLLTEQFF.

The V gene is TRBV5-6, the J gene TRBJ1-1; TRBD1 agrees at 11 bases. The CDR3 extends over 16 amino acids. Per the germline V gene, CDR1 is SGHDT and CDR2 is YYEEEE. V was pared by 2 bases and J by 5 bases, with 8 bases of the junction left unmatched. The CDR3 bases are TGTGCCAGCAGCTTTGGACAGGGGGCGCGACGGACTGAAGCTTTCTTT. Translating gives CASSFGQGARRTEAFF.

The chain carries TRBV4-3 and TRBJ1-5; D may be TRBD1 (5 bases). Trimming stripped 0 bases from V and 6 bases from J, with 12 bases between. CDR3 length: 15 residues. Germline V gene data show CDR1 as LGHNA and CDR2 as YSLEER. CDR3 nucleotides: TGCGCCAGCAGCCAAGAGAGGGGAGGCTTTCAGCCCCAGCATTTT. This sequence encodes CASSQERGGFQPQHF.

The rearrangement joins TRBV29-1 to TRBJ2-1; possibly TRBD1 for D (7 bases). Germline lookup yields CDR1 SQVTM and CDR2 ANQGSEA. This CDR3 spans 14 amino acids. The chain's CDR3 is CTGGKGGAFYEQFF. The CDR3 DNA reads as TGCACCGGAGGGAAAGGGGGCGCATTTTATGAGCAGTTCTTC.

The CDR3, as DNA: TGTGCCAGCCACCACGGCGGGAGGGGAAATGAGCAGTTCTTC. Amino acids: CASHHGGRGNEQFF. The V gene is TRBV3-1 (or the pseudogene TRBV3-2), the J gene TRBJ2-1, with 9 bases fitting TRBD2. The V and J ends lost 8 bases and 7 bases, in that order; junction bases with no gene match: 9. The CDR3 has 14 amino acids. The germline V gene encodes CDR1 LGHDT and CDR2 YNNKEL (reference sequence).

Comment on this clone: The sample contains more than one DNA sequence encoding this CDR3. J is TRBJ2-3 and V is TRBV3-1 (or the pseudogene TRBV3-2); 9 positions match TRBD2. J gave up 4 bases and V 0 bases, and 2 bases lay outside the gene matches. Per germline, CDR1 LGHDT and CDR2 YNNKEL (reference sequence). CDR3 length: 15 amino acids. This CDR3 is CASSQDGGRADTQYF. The CDR3 DNA reads as TGTGCCAGCAGCCAAGATGGCGGGAGGGCAGATACGCAGTATTTT.

CDR3 protein: CASSLLTAQETQYF. The CDR3 nucleotides are TGTGCCAGCAGTCTCCTGACAGCTCAAGAGACCCAGTACTTC. The gene calls are TRBV27 and TRBJ2-5; D is possibly TRBD1 (5 bases). The V and J ends lost 5 bases and 2 bases respectively, with 12 bases between them. Germline loops: CDR1 MNHEY, CDR2 SMNVEV (reference sequence). The CDR3 totals 14 residues.

The V gene is TRBV7-3, the J gene TRBJ2-7; 7 bases are a match to TRBD1. From germline, CDR1 is SGHTA and CDR2 FQGTGA. With V trimmed by 2 bases and J by 4 bases, 2 bases remained unmatched. The CDR3 contains 13 residues. CDR3 bases: TGTGCCAGCAGCTTACAACAGGGGTACGAGCAGTACTTC. Its translation is CASSLQQGYEQYF.

This chain connects TRBV5-1 to TRBJ2-1, with no clear D. CDR3 length: 15 amino acids. Looked up from germline, CDR1 is SGHRS and CDR2 is YFSETQ. Trimming stripped 0 bases from V and 5 bases from J, with 12 bases between. The CDR3 reads CASSLGRDINNEQFF. CDR3 in DNA: TGCGCCAGCAGCTTGGGTCGAGATATTAACAATGAGCAGTTCTTC.

The chain is built from TRBV29-1 and TRBJ2-5, with TRBD2 identical over 8 bases. Germline V CDR1 and CDR2: SQVTM, ANQGSEA. Germline trimming cut 7 bases from V and 4 bases from J; bases unmatched to any gene: 2. CDR3 length: 11 amino acids. CDR3 loop: CSGLAGETQYF. DNA for the CDR3: TGCAGCGGTCTAGCGGGAGAGACCCAGTACTTC.